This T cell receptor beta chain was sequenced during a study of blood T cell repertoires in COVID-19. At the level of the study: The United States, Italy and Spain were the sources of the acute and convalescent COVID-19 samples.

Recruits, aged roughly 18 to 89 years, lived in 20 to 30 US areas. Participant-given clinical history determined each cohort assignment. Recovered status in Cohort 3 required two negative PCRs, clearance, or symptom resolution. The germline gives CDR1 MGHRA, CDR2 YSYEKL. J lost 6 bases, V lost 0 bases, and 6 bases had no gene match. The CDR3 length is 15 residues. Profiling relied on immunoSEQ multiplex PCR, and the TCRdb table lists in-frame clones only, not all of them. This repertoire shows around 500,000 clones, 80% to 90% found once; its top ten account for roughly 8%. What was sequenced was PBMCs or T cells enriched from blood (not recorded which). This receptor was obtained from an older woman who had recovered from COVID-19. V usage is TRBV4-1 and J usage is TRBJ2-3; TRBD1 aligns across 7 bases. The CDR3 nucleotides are TGCGCCAGCAGCCAAGAGGGAAGGGGGCTGGATACGCAGTATTTT. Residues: CASSQEGRGLDTQYF.